The clone carrying this T cell receptor (beta chain) was observed a few times. No antigen is known for it. The sample comes from a study of T cell repertoires in cytomegalovirus infection. Across the study: CMV epitopes, recently identified HLA-C-restricted and well-studied HLA-B-restricted, were used. Public TCR beta signatures were indicative of both CMV infection and a matching HLA type. Study-level points and caveats: In two of eight donors, the top clonotype was HLA-C-restricted CMV-specific.

Germline V lookup: CDR1 SGHTA, CDR2 FQGNSA. V lost 2 bases, J lost 5 bases, and 10 bases lay in between. CDR3 length: 14 amino acids. TCRdb re-derived calls from the reads in MiXCR, one entry per CDR3 protein. Of around 540,000 distinct CDR3 sequences listed, around 35% are singletons. This specimen was cultured PBMCs, taken from culture after CMV antigen stimulation. The chain recombines TRBV7-2 with TRBJ1-5, with a possible D match to TRBD1 (6 bases). The source is a human donor in good health (CMV status not recorded). Some clones in this sample may be carry-over from other donors' samples. The CDR3 loop reads CASSLRTADQPQHF. In nucleotides, the CDR3 is TGTGCCAGCAGCTTAAGGACAGCTGATCAGCCCCAGCATTTT.